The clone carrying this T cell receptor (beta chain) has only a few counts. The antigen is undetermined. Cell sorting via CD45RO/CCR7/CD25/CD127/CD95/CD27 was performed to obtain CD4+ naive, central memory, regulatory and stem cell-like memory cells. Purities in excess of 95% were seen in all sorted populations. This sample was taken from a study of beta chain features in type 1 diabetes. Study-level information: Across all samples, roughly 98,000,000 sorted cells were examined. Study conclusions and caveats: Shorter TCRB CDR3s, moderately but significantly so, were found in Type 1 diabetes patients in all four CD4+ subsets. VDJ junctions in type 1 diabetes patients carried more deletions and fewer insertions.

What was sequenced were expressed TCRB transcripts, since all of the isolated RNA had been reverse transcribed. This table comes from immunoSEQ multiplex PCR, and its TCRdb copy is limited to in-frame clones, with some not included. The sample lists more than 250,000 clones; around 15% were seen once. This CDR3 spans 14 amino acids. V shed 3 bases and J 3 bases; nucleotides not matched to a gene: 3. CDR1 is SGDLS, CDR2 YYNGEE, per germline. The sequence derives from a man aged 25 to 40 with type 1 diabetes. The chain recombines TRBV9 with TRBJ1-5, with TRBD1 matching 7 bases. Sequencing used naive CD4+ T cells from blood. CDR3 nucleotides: TGTGCCAGCAGCGGCGGGACAGACAATCAGCCCCAGCATTTT. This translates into CASSGGTDNQPQHF.